A selection of T cell receptor beta chains follows, all from one sample in a study of Ad26.COV2.S vaccination and SARS-CoV-2 variants. TCRdb keeps only in-frame clones here, not all; method: immunoSEQ multiplex PCR. The table includes 350,000 to 450,000 clones, roughly 81% detected once. The sample consisted of peripheral blood, taken in a trial of Ad26.COV2.S vaccine versus placebo. The source is a person between 18 and 59 years old who received the Ad26.COV2.S COVID-19 vaccine or a placebo. CDR3s include the opening cysteine and the closing phenylalanine or tryptophan. The D gene is left open where the match is weak. Expanded clones are given a class, and other clones once, few, many or no size at all.

J | V | size | D | CDR3 | DNA
TRBJ2-1 | TRBV9 | NA | NA | CASSVFLNWHEQFF | TGTGCCAGCAGCGTATTTCTAAACTGGCATGAGCAGTTCTTC
TRBJ1-2 | TRBV5-4 | NA | NA | CASSKTTGYDYGYTF | TGTGCCAGCAGCAAGACAACAGGGTACGACTATGGCTACACCTTC
TRBJ2-7 | TRBV6-6 | NA | TRBD2 | CASGSGAGSYEQYF | TGTGCCAGCGGCAGCGGGGCGGGTTCCTACGAGCAGTACTTC
TRBJ2-5 | TRBV4-1 | NA | TRBD2 | CASSSHEASGGPGETQYF | TGCGCCAGCAGCTCCCACGAGGCTAGCGGGGGGCCTGGGGAGACCCAGTACTTC
TRBJ2-3 | TRBV4-1 | NA | NA | CASSQVSSLSTDTQYF | TGCGCCAGCAGCCAAGTCTCCAGCCTTAGCACAGATACGCAGTATTTT
TRBJ2-5 | TRBV4-1 | once | TRBD1 | CASSQPQWDRPWETQYF | TGCGCCAGCAGCCAACCCCAGTGGGACAGGCCCTGGGAGACCCAGTACTTC
TRBJ2-5 | TRBV3-1/TRBV3-2 | NA | NA | CASSPNQGWETQYF | TGTGCCAGCAGCCCGAACCAGGGGTGGGAGACCCAGTACTTC
TRBJ1-3 | TRBV7-2 | NA | NA | CASNRVLDGNTIYF | TGTGCCAGCAACCGGGTTCTGGACGGAAACACCATATATTTT
TRBJ2-5 | TRBV4-1 | NA | NA | CASSPGIVETQYF | TGCGCCAGCAGCCCGGGGATCGTGGAGACCCAGTACTTC
TRBJ1-4 | TRBV27 | NA | NA | CASSLIQGYEKLFF | TGTGCCAGCAGTTTGATACAGGGCTATGAAAAACTGTTTTTT
TRBJ2-7 | TRBV10-3 | NA | NA | CAISATTYYEQYF | TGTGCCATCAGTGCCACTACCTACTACGAGCAGTACTTC
TRBJ2-2 | TRBV2 | NA | NA | CATGTQNTGELFF | TGTGCCACCGGGACCCAGAACACCGGGGAGCTGTTTTTT
TRBJ2-3 | TRBV5-6 | NA | NA | CASSLLFLASSTDTQYF | TGTGCCAGCAGCTTGCTTTTCCTAGCGTCTAGCACAGATACGCAGTATTTT
TRBJ1-3 | TRBV27 | NA | NA | CASSLVGPYQPIYF | TGTGCCAGCAGTTTAGTGGGGCCGTATCAGCCCATATATTTT
TRBJ2-1 | TRBV28 | NA | NA | CASPGPGASVSYNEQFF | TGTGCCAGCCCAGGACCCGGGGCTAGCGTCTCTTACAATGAGCAGTTCTTC
TRBJ2-3 | TRBV3-1/TRBV3-2 | NA | NA | CASSQLHGRGTDTQYF | TGTGCCAGCAGCCAGCTTCATGGGCGGGGCACAGATACGCAGTATTTT
TRBJ2-2 | TRBV7-6 | NA | NA | CASSLGTGELFF | TGTGCCAGCAGCTTGGGGACCGGGGAGCTGTTTTTT
TRBJ2-3 | TRBV13 | NA | NA | CASSLGFRASTDTQYF | TGTGCCAGCAGCTTAGGCTTCAGGGCTAGCACAGATACGCAGTATTTT
TRBJ2-7 | TRBV5-1 | NA | TRBD1 | CASSGGQGSYEQYF | TGCGCCAGCAGCGGGGGACAGGGATCCTACGAGCAGTACTTC
TRBJ1-1 | TRBV14 | once | NA | CASSQQGIGNTEAFF | TGTGCCAGCAGCCAACAGGGGATAGGTAACACTGAAGCTTTCTTT
TRBJ2-7 | TRBV28 | NA | TRBD1 | CASSATGGSSYEQYF | TGTGCCAGCAGCGCGACAGGGGGCAGCTCCTACGAGCAGTACTTC
TRBJ2-4 | TRBV14 | few | NA | CASSQRGPKNIQYF | TGTGCCAGCAGCCAACGGGGTCCCAAAAACATTCAGTACTTC
TRBJ1-6 | TRBV4-1 | NA | NA | CASSQDSVPGISYNSPLHF | TGCGCCAGCAGCCAAGATAGCGTCCCTGGGATCTCCTATAATTCACCCCTCCACTTT
TRBJ2-1 | TRBV21-1 | NA | NA | CASSNGLAGTNNEQFF | TGTGCCAGCAGCAATGGACTAGCGGGGACCAACAATGAGCAGTTCTTC
TRBJ2-3 | TRBV29-1 | NA | NA | CSVQGRYTDTQYF | TGCAGCGTCCAAGGCAGATACACAGATACGCAGTATTTT
TRBJ2-6 | TRBV18 | once | TRBD1 | CASSRRQGALGANVLTF | TGTGCCAGCTCACGAAGACAGGGGGCGCTTGGGGCCAACGTCCTGACTTTC
TRBJ2-1 | TRBV5-1 | few | TRBD2 | CASSLMASGGPYNEQFF | TGCGCCAGCAGCTTGATGGCTAGCGGGGGGCCCTACAATGAGCAGTTCTTC
TRBJ1-6 | TRBV6-5 | few | TRBD1 | CASSYGTGLSPLHF | TGTGCCAGCAGTTACGGGACAGGGTTGTCACCCCTCCACTTT